This TCR beta chain originates from a study of response to subunit inactivated influenza vaccine. This CDR3 spans 12 amino acids. CDR1 is MNHEY, CDR2 SVGEGT, per germline. With V trimmed by 2 bases and J by 9 bases, 1 base remained unmatched. Points from the study as a whole: Each seasonal flu vaccination may recruit only limited new T cells, authors suggested.

With regard to this clonotype: The antigen remains unidentified.

TCRdb processed the RT-PCR reads anew with MiXCR; each CDR3 protein has one entry. This sample has 610,000 or so distinct CDR3 sequences; 13% to 15% occur once, and the top ten carry 8.5% to 14%. The rearrangement links TRBV6-2 or TRBV6-3 to TRBJ2-4, with 7 bases matching TRBD2. The receptor's source is a man aged 50 to 59 who received an inactivated influenza vaccine. This material consisted of PBMCs from blood, taken 11 to 12 days after vaccination. Here the CDR3 reads CASSYGGGIQYF. CDR3 nucleotide sequence: TGTGCCAGCAGTTACGGGGGGGGCATTCAGTACTTC.